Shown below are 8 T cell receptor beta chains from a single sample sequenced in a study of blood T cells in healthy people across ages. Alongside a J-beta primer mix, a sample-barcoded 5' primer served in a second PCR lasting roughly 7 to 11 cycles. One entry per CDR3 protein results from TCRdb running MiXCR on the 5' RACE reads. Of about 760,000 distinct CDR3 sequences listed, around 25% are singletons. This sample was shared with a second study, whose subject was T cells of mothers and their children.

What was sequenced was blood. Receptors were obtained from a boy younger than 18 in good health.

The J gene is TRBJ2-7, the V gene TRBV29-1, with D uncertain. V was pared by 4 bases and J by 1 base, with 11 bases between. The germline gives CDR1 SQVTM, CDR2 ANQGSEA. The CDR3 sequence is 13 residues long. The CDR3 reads CSVVWQASYEQYF. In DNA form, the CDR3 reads TGCAGCGTTGTGTGGCAGGCTTCCTACGAGCAGTACTTC.

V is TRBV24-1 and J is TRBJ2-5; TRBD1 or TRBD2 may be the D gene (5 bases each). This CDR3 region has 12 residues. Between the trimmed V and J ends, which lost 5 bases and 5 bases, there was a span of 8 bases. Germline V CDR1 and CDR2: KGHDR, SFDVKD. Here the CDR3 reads CATSVGTETQYF. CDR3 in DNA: TGTGCCACCAGTGTCGGGACGGAGACCCAGTACTTC.

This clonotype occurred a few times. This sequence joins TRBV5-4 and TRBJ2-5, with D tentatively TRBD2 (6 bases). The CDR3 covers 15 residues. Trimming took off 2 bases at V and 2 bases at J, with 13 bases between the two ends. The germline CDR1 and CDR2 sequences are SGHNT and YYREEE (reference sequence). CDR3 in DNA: TGTGCCAGCAGCTTCCCCGGGGGTGAACAAGAGACCCAGTACTTC. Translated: CASSFPGGEQETQYF.

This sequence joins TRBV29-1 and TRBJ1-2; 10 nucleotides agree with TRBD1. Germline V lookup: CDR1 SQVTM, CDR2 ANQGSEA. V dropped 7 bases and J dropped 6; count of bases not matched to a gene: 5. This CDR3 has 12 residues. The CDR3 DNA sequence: TGCAGCGACGTCGACAGGGGGCATGGCTACACCTTC. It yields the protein CSDVDRGHGYTF. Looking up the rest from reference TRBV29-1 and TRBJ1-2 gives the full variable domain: SAVISQKPSRDICQRGTSLTIQCQVDSQVTMMFWYRQQPGQSLTLIATANQGSEATYESGFVIDKFPISRPNLTFSTLTVSNMSPEDSSIYLCSDVDRGHGYTFGSGTRLTVV.

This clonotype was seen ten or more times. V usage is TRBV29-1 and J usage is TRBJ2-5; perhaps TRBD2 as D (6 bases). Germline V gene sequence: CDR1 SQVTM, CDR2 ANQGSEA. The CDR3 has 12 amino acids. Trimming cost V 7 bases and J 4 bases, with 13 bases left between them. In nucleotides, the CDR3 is TGCAGCGCTGGTGGGGGAGGAGAGACCCAGTACTTC. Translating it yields CSAGGGGETQYF.

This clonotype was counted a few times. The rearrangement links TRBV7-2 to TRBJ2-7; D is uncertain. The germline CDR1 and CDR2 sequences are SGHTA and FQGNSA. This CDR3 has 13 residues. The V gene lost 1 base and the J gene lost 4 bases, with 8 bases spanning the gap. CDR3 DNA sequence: TGTGCCAGCAGCTTAGAGCAGCTATACGAGCAGTACTTC. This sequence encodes CASSLEQLYEQYF. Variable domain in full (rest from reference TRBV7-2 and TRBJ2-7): GAGVSQSPSNKVTEKGKDVELRCDPISGHTALYWYRQSLGQGLEFLIYFQGNSAPDKSGLPSDRFSAERTGGSVSTLTIQRTQQEDSAVYLCASSLEQLYEQYFGPGTRLTVT.

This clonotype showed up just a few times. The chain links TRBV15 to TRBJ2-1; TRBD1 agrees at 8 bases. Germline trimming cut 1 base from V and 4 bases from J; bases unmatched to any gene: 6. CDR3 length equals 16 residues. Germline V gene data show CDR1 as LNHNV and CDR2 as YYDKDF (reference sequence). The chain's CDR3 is CATSRVRQGRYNEQFF. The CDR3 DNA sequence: TGTGCCACCAGCAGAGTAAGACAGGGGAGGTACAATGAGCAGTTCTTC.

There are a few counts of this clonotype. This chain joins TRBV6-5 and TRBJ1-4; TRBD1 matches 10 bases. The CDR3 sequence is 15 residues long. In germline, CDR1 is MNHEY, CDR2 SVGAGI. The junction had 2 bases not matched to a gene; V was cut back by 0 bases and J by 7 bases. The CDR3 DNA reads TGTGCCAGCAGTTACTCGGGACAGGGGACTGAAAAACTGTTTTTT. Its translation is CASSYSGQGTEKLFF.